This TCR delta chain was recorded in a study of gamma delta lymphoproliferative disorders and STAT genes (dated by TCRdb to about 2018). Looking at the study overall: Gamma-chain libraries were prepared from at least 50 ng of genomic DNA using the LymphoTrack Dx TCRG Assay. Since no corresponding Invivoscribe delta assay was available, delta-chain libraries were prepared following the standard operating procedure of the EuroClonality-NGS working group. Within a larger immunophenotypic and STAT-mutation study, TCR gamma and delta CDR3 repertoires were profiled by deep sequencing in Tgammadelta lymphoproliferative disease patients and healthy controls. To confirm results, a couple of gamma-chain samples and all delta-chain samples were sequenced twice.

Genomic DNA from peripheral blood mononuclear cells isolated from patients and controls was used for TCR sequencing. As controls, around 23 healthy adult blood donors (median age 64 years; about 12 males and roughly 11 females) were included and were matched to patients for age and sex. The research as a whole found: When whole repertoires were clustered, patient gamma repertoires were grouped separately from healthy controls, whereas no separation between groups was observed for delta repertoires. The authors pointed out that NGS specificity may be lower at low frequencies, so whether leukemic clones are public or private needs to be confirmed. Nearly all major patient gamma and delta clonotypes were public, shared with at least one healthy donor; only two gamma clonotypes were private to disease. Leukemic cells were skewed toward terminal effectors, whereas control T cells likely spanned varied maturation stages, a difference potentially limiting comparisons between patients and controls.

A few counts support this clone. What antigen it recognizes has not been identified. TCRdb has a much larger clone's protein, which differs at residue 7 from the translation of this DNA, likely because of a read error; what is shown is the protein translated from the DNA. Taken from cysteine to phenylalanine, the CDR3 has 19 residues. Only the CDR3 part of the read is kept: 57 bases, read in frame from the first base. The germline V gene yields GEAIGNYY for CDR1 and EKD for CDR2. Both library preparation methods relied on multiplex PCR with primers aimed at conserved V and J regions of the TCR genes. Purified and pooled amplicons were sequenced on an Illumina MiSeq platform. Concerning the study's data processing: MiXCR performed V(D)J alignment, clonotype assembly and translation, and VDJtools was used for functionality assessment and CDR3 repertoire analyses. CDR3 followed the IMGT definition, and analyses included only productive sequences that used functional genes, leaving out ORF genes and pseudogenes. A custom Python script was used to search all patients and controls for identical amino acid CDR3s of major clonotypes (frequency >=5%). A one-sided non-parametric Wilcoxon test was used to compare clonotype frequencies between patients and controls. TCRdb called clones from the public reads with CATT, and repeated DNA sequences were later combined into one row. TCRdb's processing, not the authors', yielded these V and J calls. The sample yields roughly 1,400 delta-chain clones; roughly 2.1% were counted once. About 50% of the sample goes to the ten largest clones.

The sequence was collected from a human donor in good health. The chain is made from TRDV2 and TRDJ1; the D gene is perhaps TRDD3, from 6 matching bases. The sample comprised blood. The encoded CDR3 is CACDTIENMGGEITDKLIF. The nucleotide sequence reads TGTGCCTGTGACACGATCGAAAACATGGGGGGGGAGATCACCGATAAACTAATCTTT.